The clone carrying this T cell receptor (beta chain) was seen only a few times. What it recognizes is unknown. Every donor contributed approximately 10 milliliters of peripheral blood by blood draw. Germline lookup yields CDR1 SEHNR and CDR2 FQNEAQ (reference sequence). V was pared by 3 bases and J by 5 bases, with 6 bases of the junction left unmatched. This CDR3 is built from 15 residues. This specimen comes from a study of blood T cells in healthy people across ages. Sample-barcoded 5' priming and a J-beta primer mix drove a second PCR of about 6 to 11 cycles. One entry per CDR3 protein, called by TCRdb with MiXCR from the 5' RACE reads. The data hold about 1 million distinct CDR3 sequences, with under 45% observed a single time. Notes on the study in general: The unsorted PBMCs prevented any conclusive comparison of naive versus antigen-experienced cells. Possibly confounding the expanded clonotype changes was the fact that donor CMV status was unknown.

The sequence derives from an older woman in good health. The sequenced sample consisted of blood. V usage is TRBV7-9 and J usage is TRBJ2-1; 8 bases line up with TRBD2. The CDR3 spells CASSFSSGENNEQFF. In nucleotides, the CDR3 is TGTGCCAGCAGCTTCAGTAGCGGGGAAAACAATGAGCAGTTCTTC.